This passage covers 14 T cell receptor beta chains from one sample sequenced in a study of T cell changes during pregnancy in multiple sclerosis (dated by TCRdb to about 2019). Library preparation employed the immunoSEQ multiplex PCR assay. In its TCRdb copy, this immuneACCESS table keeps in-frame sequences only and misses some clones. Where compared with another copy, unresolved V genes explain less than half of these, and the others have no known cause. The sample table contains more than 40,000 clones; only one count was recorded for 85% to 95% of them. Together, the top ten hold around 0.61% of the sample. Specimen: CD4+ T cells from peripheral blood mononuclear cells, collected in the third trimester of pregnancy. The receptors shown here come from a female donor with multiple sclerosis, enrolled in a pregnancy study.

This chain links TRBV27 with TRBJ1-2; no clear D. There are 14 residues in the CDR3. The germline V and J ends were trimmed by 2 bases and 4 bases, with 11 bases remaining between them. Germline CDR1 is MNHEY and CDR2 is SMNVEV (reference sequence). The DNA of the CDR3 is TGTGCCAGCAGTTTAAACAGCCGGGGCTATGGCTACACCTTC. It translates to CASSLNSRGYGYTF.

The V gene is TRBV7-8, the J gene TRBJ1-2; 8 bases are shared with TRBD1. V lost 5 bases to trimming and J lost 4 bases; unmatched junction nucleotides: 9. Germline V CDR1 and CDR2: SGHVS, FQNEAQ. The CDR3 length is 15 residues. This CDR3 is CASSPRTGRSYGYTF. In DNA, the CDR3 is TGTGCCAGCAGCCCGCGGACAGGGAGGTCCTATGGCTACACCTTC.

The rearrangement links TRBV7-8 to TRBJ1-5; TRBD1 aligns across 10 bases. The V segment lost 1 base and the J segment 6 bases; nucleotides outside the gene matches: 6. Per germline, CDR1 SGHVS and CDR2 FQNEAQ. The CDR3 is 16 amino acids. DNA for the CDR3: TGTGCCAGCAGCTTAGGACAGGGGGCTGTCGGTCAGCCCCAGCATTTT. Amino acid sequence: CASSLGQGAVGQPQHF.

The table lists this clone with a few counts. The gene calls are TRBV19 and TRBJ1-1; D not resolved. V was clipped by 4 bases and J by 0 bases, with 9 bases between them. The CDR3 length is 14 residues. From germline, CDR1 is LNHDA and CDR2 SQIVND (reference sequence). CDR3 amino acids: CASSTNIMNTEAFF. The CDR3 region has the DNA TGTGCCAGTAGTACGAACATAATGAACACTGAAGCTTTCTTT.

This rearrangement joins TRBV18 to TRBJ2-3; the match to TRBD2 covers 8 bases. Germline-derived CDR1 and CDR2 are KGHSH and LQKENI. This CDR3 is built from 15 residues. V lost 3 bases and J lost 2; bases outside the gene matches: 4. The CDR3 is CASSPGLATTDTQYF. CDR3 bases: TGTGCCAGCTCACCTGGACTAGCTACCACAGATACGCAGTATTTT.

The genes are TRBV15 and TRBJ1-3, with D tentatively TRBD1 (5 bases). CDR1 LNHNV and CDR2 YYDKDF come from the germline V gene (reference sequence). Between the trimmed V and J ends, which lost 8 bases and 1 base, there was a span of 9 bases. The CDR3 is 13 residues long. As DNA, the CDR3 is TGTGCCACCGGAGCAGGGTCTGGAAACACCATATATTTT. This sequence encodes CATGAGSGNTIYF.

The V and J genes are TRBV18 and TRBJ2-3; D is possibly TRBD2 (6 bases). The V gene's germline CDR1 is KGHSH and CDR2 LQKENI. The CDR3 is 15 amino acids. Between the trimmed V and J ends, which lost 4 bases and 5 bases, there was a span of 16 bases. CDR3 nucleotide sequence: TGTGCCAGCTCACGGGACTCCTTGATAGGAGATACGCAGTATTTT. Residues: CASSRDSLIGDTQYF.

V is TRBV29-1 and J is TRBJ2-3; TRBD2 might be the D (5 bases). CDR3 length equals 14 residues. V lost 4 bases and J lost 5, with 16 bases in between. Germline V lookup: CDR1 SQVTM, CDR2 ANQGSEA. The CDR3 reads CSVVERTAGDTQYF. CDR3 nucleotides: TGCAGCGTTGTTGAGCGTACCGCGGGAGATACGCAGTATTTT.

The chain uses TRBV6-5 and TRBJ2-7, with 7 nucleotides matching TRBD2. The CDR3 extends over 15 amino acids. With 4 bases clipped from V and 4 bases from J, the junction kept 10 bases outside the gene matches. Germline loops: CDR1 MNHEY, CDR2 SVGAGI. CDR3 in DNA: TGTGCCAGCAGTTCCCCAGGCGGGAGCGGGTACGAGCAGTACTTC. Translating it yields CASSSPGGSGYEQYF.

The rearrangement joins TRBV2 to TRBJ2-3; TRBD2 matches 11 bases. Germline V gives CDR1 SNHLY, CDR2 FYNNEI. The CDR3 totals 17 residues. V shed 8 bases, J shed 3 bases, and the junction held 13 bases outside the gene matches. The CDR3 loop is CASRRLAGGSLTDTQYF. The CDR3 DNA follows: TGTGCCAGCCGGCGGCTAGCGGGAGGAAGTTTGACAGATACGCAGTATTTT. Combining the CDR3 with reference TRBV2 and TRBJ2-3 gives the whole variable domain EPEVTQTPSHQVTQMGQEVILRCVPISNHLYFYWYRQILGQKVEFLVSFYNNEISEKSEIFDDQFSVERPDGSNFTLKIRSTKLEDSAMYFCASRRLAGGSLTDTQYFGPGTRLTVL.

The chain employs TRBV7-2 and TRBJ2-1, with D maybe TRBD1 (6 bases). Per the germline V gene, CDR1 is SGHTA and CDR2 is FQGNSA. The CDR3 runs 15 residues. V lost 3 bases and J 2 bases, leaving 11 bases between the germline ends. The DNA for the CDR3 is TGTGCCAGCAGCTTCTTTGGACAGACCTACAATGAGCAGTTCTTC. Translation: CASSFFGQTYNEQFF.

The chain joins TRBV15 to TRBJ2-1; 10 bases fit TRBD1. This CDR3 region has 17 residues. Looked up from germline, CDR1 is LNHNV and CDR2 is YYDKDF (reference sequence). V was clipped by 1 base and J by 8 bases; unmatched bases: 11. CDR3 in amino acids: CATSRGGRDRGSYEQFF. For the CDR3, the DNA is TGTGCCACCAGCAGAGGGGGCAGGGACAGGGGATCCTATGAGCAGTTCTTC. Filled out from reference TRBV15 and TRBJ2-1, the complete variable domain reads DAMVIQNPRYQVTQFGKPVTLSCSQTLNHNVMYWYQQKSSQAPKLLFHYYDKDFNNEADTPDNFQSRRPNTSFCFLDIRSPGLGDTAMYLCATSRGGRDRGSYEQFFGPGTRLTVL.

The V gene is TRBV5-1, the J gene TRBJ1-1; tentative D call: TRBD1 (5 bases). CDR1 and CDR2 (germline): SGHRS, YFSETQ. CDR3 length: 15 amino acids. Trimming cost V 0 bases and J 6 bases, with 15 bases left between them. CDR3 DNA sequence: TGCGCCAGCAGCTTGGTGACCCAGGGTATCGCTGAAGCTTTCTTT. Its protein is CASSLVTQGIAEAFF.

This chain links TRBV4-3 with TRBJ1-1, with TRBD1 matching 7 bases. The CDR3 contains 13 residues. The V and J ends lost 4 bases and 6 bases, in that order; junction bases with no gene match: 5. Per the germline V gene, CDR1 is LGHNA and CDR2 is YSLEER. The CDR3 loop reads CASSLRQGSEAFF. CDR3 in DNA: TGCGCCAGCAGCCTGCGACAGGGATCTGAAGCTTTCTTT.